Listed here are 15 T cell receptor beta chains from one sample, sequenced in a study of T cells in Graves' hyperthyroidism and ophthalmopathy (dated by TCRdb to about 2019). The receptor library was made with multiplex PCR. Sequenced using an Illumina HiSeq 2000. TCR beta CDR3 regions were amplified from RNA transcripts. The TCR CDR3 was subjected to a first round of RT-PCR using the HTBI primer set and the Qiagen OneStep RT-PCR kit. TCRdb applied fastp at Q25 and MiXCR to the public reads, then kept only in-frame beta chains. Entries that share a CDR3 protein sequence are merged under the most common genes and DNA. Across this sample there are over 700,000 distinct CDR3 sequences, with around a sixth seen only once. Over 15% of the sample rests with the top ten. The sample taken for sequencing was blood. These receptors were obtained from a woman between 45 and 65 years old with Graves' hyperthyroidism that later progressed to Graves' ophthalmopathy.

This clonotype was recorded at least ten times. The chain couples TRBV12-3 or TRBV12-4 to TRBJ2-7; D is uncertain. The CDR3 has 16 amino acids. V was shortened by 2 bases and J by 3 bases, with 17 bases between the two germline ends. CDR3 nucleotides: TGTGCCAGCAGTTTAATCTCTATTTCAGACAACTACGAGCAGTACTTC. Amino acids: CASSLISISDNYEQYF.

Concerning this clonotype itself: At one of its ends the junction is not consistent with the germline gene, which may arise from a read error. The chain uses TRBV7-7 and TRBJ2-1; D might be TRBD2 (5 bases). Germline V CDR1 and CDR2: SSHAT, FNYEAQ (reference sequence). The length of the CDR3 is 15 residues. The CDR3 is CASSSDWSSYNEQFF. The CDR3, as DNA: TGTGCTAGCAGCTCGGACTGGAGCTCCTACAATGAGCAGTTCTTC.

This clonotype has ten or more counts. V usage is TRBV3-1 and J usage is TRBJ1-2; 7 bases map to TRBD1. Germline V gives CDR1 LGHDT, CDR2 YNNKEL (reference sequence). CDR3 length equals 12 residues. V dropped 1 base and J dropped 8; count of bases not matched to a gene: 1. CDR3 sequence (DNA): TGTGCCAGCAGCCAAGCAGGGGGGGGCTACACCTTC. It codes for CASSQAGGGYTF.

About this clonotype itself: This CDR3 fails to terminate in the conserved phenylalanine or tryptophan, so it likely reflects a read error. V gene TRBV6-1 combines with J gene TRBJ1-1; tentatively, D is TRBD1 (5 bases). CDR1 and CDR2 from the germline V gene are MNHNS and SASEGT. The CDR3 is made up of 15 amino acids. V was shortened by 2 bases and J by 3 bases, with 13 bases between the two germline ends. The CDR3 spells CASSEWQGGDTEAFL. DNA of the CDR3: TGTGCCAGCAGTGAATGGCAGGGCGGGGACACTGAAGCTTTCCTT.

This clonotype has a count of ten or more. The V and J genes are TRBV2 and TRBJ2-5, with 7 bases identical to TRBD2. Unmatched junction bases numbered 13, after V lost 9 bases and J lost 3 bases. The germline V gene encodes CDR1 SNHLY and CDR2 FYNNEI. The CDR3 is made up of 15 amino acids. The CDR3 sequence: CARTDRASGKETQYF. The CDR3 DNA sequence: TGTGCCAGAACCGATAGGGCTAGCGGTAAAGAGACCCAGTACTTC.

The V call is TRBV9, the J call TRBJ2-2, with D tentatively TRBD1 (5 bases). With 2 bases removed from V and 1 base from J, the gap between germline ends came to 9 bases. Per germline, CDR1 SGDLS and CDR2 YYNGEE. This CDR3 has 15 amino acids. CDR3 sequence (DNA): TGTGCCAGCAGCGTCCTGACAGAGAACACCGGGGAGCTGTTTTTT. Amino acids: CASSVLTENTGELFF.

V usage is TRBV6-1 and J usage is TRBJ1-1; no firm D call. The CDR3 totals 15 residues. Trimming cost V 10 bases and J 0 bases, with 18 bases left between them. Germline V lookup: CDR1 MNHNS, CDR2 SASEGT. Here the CDR3 reads CAIRAQRRMNTEAFF. The CDR3 nucleotides read TGTGCCATCAGAGCCCAGAGAAGGATGAACACTGAAGCTTTCTTT.

In its sample, this clonotype was seen many times. The chain combines TRBV6-1 with TRBJ2-7; 8 nucleotides line up with TRBD1. The CDR3 sequence is 15 residues long. Unmatched junction bases numbered 10, after V lost 4 bases and J lost 5 bases. Germline-derived CDR1 and CDR2 are MNHNS and SASEGT. The CDR3 sequence: CASSAQTGDPHEQYF. CDR3 bases: TGTGCCAGCAGTGCACAGACAGGGGACCCCCACGAGCAGTACTTC.

V is TRBV7-3 and J is TRBJ1-2, with D maybe TRBD1 (6 bases). The CDR3 is 16 amino acids. Germline V CDR1 and CDR2: SGHTA, FQGTGA. V gave up 2 bases and J gave up 7 bases, with 20 bases separating them. The CDR3 sequence is CASSLFGAGAPAGYTF. CDR3 DNA sequence: TGTGCCAGCAGCTTATTCGGGGCAGGGGCCCCCGCTGGCTACACCTTC. Supplemented by reference TRBV7-3 and TRBJ1-2, the full variable domain reads GAGVSQTPSNKVTEKGKYVELRCDPISGHTALYWYRQSLGQGPEFLIYFQGTGAADDSGLPNDRFFAVRPEGSVSTLKIQRTERGDSAVYLCASSLFGAGAPAGYTFGSGTRLTVV.

At least ten counts were recorded for this clonotype. This sequence joins TRBV5-1 and TRBJ2-4; D is undetermined. The V and J ends lost 4 bases and 1 base respectively, with 9 bases between them. The CDR3 runs 14 residues. CDR1 and CDR2 (germline): SGHRS, YFSETQ. CDR3 nucleotide sequence: TGCGCCAGCAGCCGTCTAGGGGCCAAAAACATTCAGTACTTC. Amino acid sequence: CASSRLGAKNIQYF.

The chain links TRBV3-1 to TRBJ2-1; the match to TRBD2 covers 13 bases. V lost 3 bases to trimming and J lost 5 bases; unmatched junction nucleotides: 10. CDR1 and CDR2 from the germline V gene are LGHDT and YNNKEL (reference sequence). The CDR3 loop spans 18 amino acids. CDR3 DNA sequence: TGTGCCAGCAGCCAGGAAACTACTAGCGGGGGGGCCCACAATGAGCAGTTCTTC. Protein: CASSQETTSGGAHNEQFF.

Many counts were recorded for this clonotype. Germline is not matched at one junction end, which may reflect a read error. The rearrangement links TRBV3-1 to TRBJ1-1; D remains unclear. Per germline, CDR1 LGHDT and CDR2 YNNKEL (reference sequence). This CDR3 region has 15 residues. The DNA for the CDR3 is TGTGCCAGCAGCCCTGTAGGGAGGTTGAAGACTGAAGCTTTCTTT. Translation: CASSPVGRLKTEAFF.

Many counts were recorded for this clonotype. The rearrangement links TRBV6-1 to TRBJ2-5, with D perhaps assigned TRBD1 or TRBD2 (5 bases each). The germline V gene encodes CDR1 MNHNS and CDR2 SASEGT. CDR3 length: 15 residues. V was trimmed by 2 bases and J by 2 bases, leaving 12 bases between them. The CDR3, as DNA: TGTGCCAGCAGTGAATTGAGGGGTCGGCAAGAGACCCAGTACTTC. It encodes CASSELRGRQETQYF.

This chain joins TRBV20-1 and TRBJ1-1; the D gene is possibly TRBD1 (5 bases). V lost 5 bases and J lost 1, with 17 bases in between. CDR1 is DFQATT, CDR2 SNEGSKA, per germline (reference sequence). The CDR3 extends over 15 amino acids. The CDR3, as DNA: TGCAGTGCTCCCGGGGGTGGGACGGGGAACACTGAAGCTTTCTTT. This sequence encodes CSAPGGGTGNTEAFF.

This clonotype was detected a few times. CDR3 region: CASRTGPASYGYTF. The CDR3 DNA follows: TGTGCCAGCAGAACCGGGCCAGCATCCTATGGCTACACCTTC. J is TRBJ1-2 and V is TRBV12-3 or TRBV12-4, with unresolved D. CDR3 length: 14 residues. Trimming removed 6 bases at V and 4 bases at J, with 15 bases between.